Listed below are T cell receptor beta chains from one sample, sequenced in a study of blood T cell repertoires in COVID-19. Here immunoSEQ multiplex PCR was the method, and the copy in TCRdb shows in-frame clones only, minus some. The table includes about 80,000 clones, roughly 78% detected once. The sample consisted of peripheral blood. The source of these receptors is a human donor in a cohort sampled during active COVID-19. Each CDR3 is given with its conserved first and last residue. A D gene is named only where the DNA matches it firmly. Size tells how often a clone was seen (once, few, many) or the class of an expanded clone, and some rows leave it out.

- - TRBJ2-7 11 TRBV30 TGTGCCTGGAGTCTCTCTTACGAGCAGTACTTC CAWSLSYEQYF
- TRBD2 TRBJ2-5 16 TRBV9 TGTGCCAGCAGCGTAGCGGCGGGGGGAATCCAAGAGACCCAGTACTTC CASSVAAGGIQETQYF
few TRBD2 TRBJ2-2 16 TRBV2 TGTGCCAGCAGCTCCTCTAGCGGGGGGGCCTTCGGGGAGCTGTTTTTT CASSSSSGGAFGELFF
once - TRBJ2-1 13 TRBV9 TGTGCCAGCAGACCGAGTCCCGGTCATGAGCAGTTCTTC CASRPSPGHEQFF
few TRBD1 TRBJ1-5 16 TRBV18 TGTGCCAGCTCACCTCCGGGACAGCCGAGGAATCAGCCCCAGCATTTT CASSPPGQPRNQPQHF
- - TRBJ2-2 16 TRBV7-3 TGTGCCAGCAGCTTAACTCCAGGGCTGAACACCGGGGAGCTGTTTTTT CASSLTPGLNTGELFF
- - TRBJ2-3 14 TRBV15 TGTGCCACCAGCAGAGACAACGGGGCAGATACGCAGTATTTT CATSRDNGADTQYF
- - TRBJ2-5 11 TRBV12-3/TRBV12-4 TGTGCCAGCAGCCGTTTGGAGACCCAGTACTTC CASSRLETQYF
once - TRBJ2-1 13 TRBV27 TGTGCCAGCAGTTTATCGGGGCTCAATGAGCAGTTCTTC CASSLSGLNEQFF
- TRBD1 TRBJ2-6 18 TRBV13 TGTGCCAGCAGCTTATGGGGCAGGGGGCGGTCTGGGGCCAACGTCCTGACTTTC CASSLWGRGRSGANVLTF
once - TRBJ1-5 19 TRBV19 TGTGCCAGTAGTAGCCCTCAGTGGTTAGCTATTAATAGCAATCAGCCCCAGCATTTT CASSSPQWLAINSNQPQHF
- - TRBJ1-2 16 TRBV5-1 TGCGCCAGCAGCTTAGCCGGGTCGTTAGTCCTCCATGGCTACACCTTC CASSLAGSLVLHGYTF
few - TRBJ2-5 15 TRBV5-1 TGCGCCAGCAGCTTGGACAGGGTGGGGCAAGAGACCCAGTACTTC CASSLDRVGQETQYF
once TRBD2 TRBJ2-3 14 TRBV19 TGTGCCAGTAGGAGCGGGGGTAGCACAGATACGCAGTATTTT CASRSGGSTDTQYF
- TRBD2 TRBJ2-7 14 TRBV27 TGTGCCAGCACCCTGCGGGGGGGACCCTACGAGCAGTACTTC CASTLRGGPYEQYF
- TRBD1 TRBJ2-7 14 TRBV18 TGTGCCAGCTCACACCGGGACAGATTCTACGAGCAGTACTTC CASSHRDRFYEQYF
- TRBD2 TRBJ2-1 20 TRBV10-1 TGCGCCAGCAGTGGGACACCGGGACTAGCGGGGGGGACCGTTTTCAATGAGCAGTTCTTC CASSGTPGLAGGTVFNEQFF
- - TRBJ1-6 13 TRBV18 TGTGCCAGCTCCCAAAATCGGGATTCACCCCTCCACTTT CASSQNRDSPLHF
- - TRBJ2-7 13 TRBV7-2 TGTGCCAGCAGAAAAAATCAGGGGTACGAGCAGTACTTC CASRKNQGYEQYF
- TRBD1 TRBJ1-4 15 TRBV5-1 TGCGCCAGCAGCCACAAGACAGGGTTGGGTGAAAAACTGTTTTTT CASSHKTGLGEKLFF
- - TRBJ2-5 16 TRBV21-1 TGTGCCAGCAGCGCGGGCACTAGCGGCTCCATGGAGACCCAGTACTTC CASSAGTSGSMETQYF
- - TRBJ1-1 14 TRBV28 TGTGCCAGCGCATTACGTAGTATGAACACTGAAGCTTTCTTT CASALRSMNTEAFF
- - TRBJ1-5 17 TRBV28 TGTGCCAGCATCCACGACCGGGTCCTCCGGAGCAATCAGCCCCAGCATTTT CASIHDRVLRSNQPQHF
- - TRBJ2-3 14 TRBV19 TGTGCCAGTAGTATCCGGTCGGGCACAGATACGCAGTATTTT CASSIRSGTDTQYF
- - TRBJ1-1 12 TRBV5-1 TGCGCCAGCAGACAAATGAACACTGAAGCTTTCTTT CASRQMNTEAFF
- TRBD1 TRBJ1-5 16 TRBV28 TGTGCCAGCAGGGTCCCGGGACAGGGACGCGGTCAGCCCCAGCATTTT CASRVPGQGRGQPQHF
- - TRBJ1-2 13 TRBV19 TGTGCCAGTAGCCGGGAAGGAAACTATGGCTACACCTTC CASSREGNYGYTF
once TRBD1 TRBJ1-1 14 TRBV30 TGTGCCTGGGGGGAGGGGACAGGGTACACTGAAGCTTTCTTT CAWGEGTGYTEAFF
once TRBD2 TRBJ2-1 16 TRBV3-1/TRBV3-2 TGTGCCAGCAGCCCCCGGGTAGCGGGGGGCAACAATGAGCAGTTCTTC CASSPRVAGGNNEQFF
- - TRBJ2-1 14 TRBV6-5 TGTGCCAGCAGTTACCGGGGCTCCTACAATGAGCAGTTCTTC CASSYRGSYNEQFF
- TRBD2 TRBJ2-1 15 TRBV28 TGTGCCAGCAAAACTAGCGGGGGTAGTTACAATGAGCAGTTCTTC CASKTSGGSYNEQFF
- TRBD1 TRBJ1-6 14 TRBV2 TGTGCCAGCATCCGACAGGGGCTTAATTCACCCCTCCACTTT CASIRQGLNSPLHF
once - TRBJ2-3 15 TRBV11-2 TGTGCCAGCAGCTTAGTCGGACAGCGCACAGATACGCAGTATTTT CASSLVGQRTDTQYF
- TRBD1 TRBJ2-3 17 TRBV7-9 TGTGCCAGCAGCACATCTGCCGGGACAGGGTCTACAGATACGCAGTATTTT CASSTSAGTGSTDTQYF
- - TRBJ1-1 13 TRBV6-5 TGTGCCAGCAGAACTAGGGAGAACACTGAAGCTTTCTTT CASRTRENTEAFF
- - TRBJ1-2 13 TRBV12-3/TRBV12-4 TGTGCCACCGGAAGGGGTATTAACTATGGCTACACCTTC CATGRGINYGYTF
- TRBD1 TRBJ1-2 16 TRBV5-5 TGTGCCAGCAGCTTGGGGACAGGGGGCATAGGGTATGGCTACACCTTC CASSLGTGGIGYGYTF
- TRBD1 TRBJ1-2 13 TRBV19 TGTGCCACTAACGACAGGGGGAGCGGTGGCTACACCTTC CATNDRGSGGYTF
- TRBD1 TRBJ2-7 14 TRBV30 TGTGCCTGGAGGAAAGGGACAGGGTCCTACGAGCAGTACTTC CAWRKGTGSYEQYF
few - TRBJ1-6 17 TRBV10-3 TGTGCCATCAGTGAGTCGATCACCGGGACATTTAATTCACCCCTCCACTTT CAISESITGTFNSPLHF
many - TRBJ1-1 16 TRBV5-1 TGCGCCAGCAGCTTGGAAGTTCAGGCGTCGAACACTGAAGCTTTCTTT CASSLEVQASNTEAFF
medium-sized - TRBJ2-3 14 TRBV7-6 TGTGCCAGCAGCTTAAACGGGGGCACAGATACGCAGTATTTT CASSLNGGTDTQYF
- - TRBJ2-6 14 TRBV29-1 TGCAGCGTTGATGAGGAATCTGGGGCCAACGTCCTGACTTTC CSVDEESGANVLTF